This T cell receptor beta chain was captured by sequencing in a study of PD-1 blockade in mismatch repair-deficient tumors. Every patient had mismatch repair deficiency by PCR or immunohistochemistry. Data came from immunoSEQ multiplex PCR; TCRdb stores just in-frame clones and leaves some out. The sample lists approximately 60,000 clones, 88% occurring once. Germline V gives CDR1 SGHRS, CDR2 YFSETQ. Trimming removed 0 bases from V and 3 bases from J; junction bases left unmatched: 3. CDR3 length: 15 residues. The input for sequencing was peripheral blood, taken 52 weeks after starting pembrolizumab. This chain connects TRBV5-1 to TRBJ2-1, with 7 bases fitting TRBD2. The sequence derives from an adult with mismatch repair-deficient cancer. The CDR3 DNA is TGCGCCAGCAGCTTGGTACTAGCGATCTACAATGAGCAGTTCTTC. It encodes CASSLVLAIYNEQFF. Using reference TRBV5-1 and TRBJ2-1 for the parts outside the CDR3, the full variable domain is KAGVTQTPRYLIKTRGQQVTLSCSPISGHRSVSWYQQTPGQGLQFLFEYFSETQRNKGNFPGRFSGRQFSNSRSEMNVSTLELGDSALYLCASSLVLAIYNEQFFGPGTRLTVL.